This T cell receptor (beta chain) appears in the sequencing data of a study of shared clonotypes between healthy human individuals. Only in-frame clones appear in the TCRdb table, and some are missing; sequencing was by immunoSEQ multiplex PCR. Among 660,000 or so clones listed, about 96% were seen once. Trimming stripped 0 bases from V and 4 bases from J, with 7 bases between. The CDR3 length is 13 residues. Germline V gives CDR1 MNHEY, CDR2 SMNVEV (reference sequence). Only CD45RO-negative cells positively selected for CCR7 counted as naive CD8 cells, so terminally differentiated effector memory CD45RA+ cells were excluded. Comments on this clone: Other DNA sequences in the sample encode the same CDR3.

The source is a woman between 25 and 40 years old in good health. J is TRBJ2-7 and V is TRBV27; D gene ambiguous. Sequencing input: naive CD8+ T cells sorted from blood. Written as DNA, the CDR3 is TGTGCCAGCAGTTTATCCTCTGCTTACGAGCAGTACTTC. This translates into CASSLSSAYEQYF.